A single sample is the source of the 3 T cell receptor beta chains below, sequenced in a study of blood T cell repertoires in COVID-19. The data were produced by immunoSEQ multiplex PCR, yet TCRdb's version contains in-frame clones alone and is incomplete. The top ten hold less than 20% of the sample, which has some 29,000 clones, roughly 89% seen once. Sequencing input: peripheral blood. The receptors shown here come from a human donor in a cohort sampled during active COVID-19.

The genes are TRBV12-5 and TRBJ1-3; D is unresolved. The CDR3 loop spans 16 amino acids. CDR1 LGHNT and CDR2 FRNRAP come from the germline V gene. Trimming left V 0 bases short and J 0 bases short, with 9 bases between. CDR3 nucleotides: TGTGCTAGTGGTTTGGTAGTGTTCAGCTCTGGAAACACCATATATTTT. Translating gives CASGLVVFSSGNTIYF.

CDR3 sequence (DNA): TGTGCCAGCAGTGAGTTCCGGCGGGGTGAGCAGTTCTTC. Translating gives CASSEFRRGEQFF. J is TRBJ2-1 and V is TRBV6-1; a weak D match, TRBD2 (6 bases). The germline gives CDR1 MNHNS, CDR2 SASEGT. The V and J ends lost 3 bases and 9 bases respectively, with 12 bases between them. CDR3 length: 13 amino acids.

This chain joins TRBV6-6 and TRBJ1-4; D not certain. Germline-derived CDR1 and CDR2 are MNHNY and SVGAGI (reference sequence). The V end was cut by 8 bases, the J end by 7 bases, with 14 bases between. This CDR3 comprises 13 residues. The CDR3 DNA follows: TGTGCCAGCCGGGTGAGGGATAGTGAAAAACTGTTTTTT. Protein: CASRVRDSEKLFF.